The clone carrying this T cell receptor beta chain has a handful of counts. What it binds is unknown. The same CDR3 arises from other DNA sequences in this sample as well. No patient received treatment before thyroid surgery. This record comes from a study of metastatic and nonmetastatic thyroid tumors. Study details: Malignant thyroid and benign thyroid patients provided blood and tumor or nodule tissue whose repertoires were compared. Findings and caveats of the study: Malignant tumors reportedly showed significantly higher TCR beta diversity than benign nodules in both blood and tumor.

TCRdb recomputed clones from the PCR reads via MiXCR. The sample consists of about 59,000 clones, 15% to 20% of them appearing once. The origin of this receptor is a male donor with papillary thyroid cancer or a benign thyroid nodule (not recorded which). Some clones in this sample may be carry-over from other donors' samples. Source material: blood.

The CDR3 loop is CAAQGAGTEAFF. The CDR3 DNA reads TGTGCCGCACAGGGGGCAGGAACTGAAGCTTTCTTT. The rearrangement uses TRBV6-1 and TRBJ1-1; 9 bases are shared with TRBD1. The CDR3 covers 12 residues. Germline CDR1 reads MNHNS; CDR2 reads SASEGT. With 11 bases clipped from V and 5 bases from J, the junction kept 6 bases outside the gene matches.